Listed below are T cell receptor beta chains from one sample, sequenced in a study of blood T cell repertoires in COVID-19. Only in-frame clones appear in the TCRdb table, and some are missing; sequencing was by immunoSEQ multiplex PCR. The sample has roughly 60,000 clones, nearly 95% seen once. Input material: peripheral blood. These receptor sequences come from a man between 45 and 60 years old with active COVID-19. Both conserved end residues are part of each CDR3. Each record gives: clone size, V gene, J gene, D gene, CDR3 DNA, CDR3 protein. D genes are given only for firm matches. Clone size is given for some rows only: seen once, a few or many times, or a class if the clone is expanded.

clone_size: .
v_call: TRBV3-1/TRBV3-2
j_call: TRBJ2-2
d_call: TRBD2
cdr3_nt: TGTGCCAGCAGCGGAGGGGGACTAGCGGGAAACACCGGGGAGCTGTTTTTT
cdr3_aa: CASSGGGLAGNTGELFF

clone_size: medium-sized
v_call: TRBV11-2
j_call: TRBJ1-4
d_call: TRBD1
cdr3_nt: TGTGCCAGCAGCTGGACAGGGGACAAACTGTTTTTT
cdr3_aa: CASSWTGDKLFF

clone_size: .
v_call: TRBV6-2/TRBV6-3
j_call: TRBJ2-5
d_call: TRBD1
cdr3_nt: TGTGCCAGCAGCACAGGACAGGGCGGAGAGACCCAGTACTTC
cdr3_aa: CASSTGQGGETQYF

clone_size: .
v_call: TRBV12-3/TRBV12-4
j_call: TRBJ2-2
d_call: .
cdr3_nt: TGTGCCAGCAGTCGGGGCACCGGGGAGCTGTTTTTT
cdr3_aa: CASSRGTGELFF

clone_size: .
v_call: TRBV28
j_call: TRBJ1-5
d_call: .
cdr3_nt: TGTGCCAGCAGTTTATGGAGGGATTTCAATCAGCCCCAGCATTTT
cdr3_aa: CASSLWRDFNQPQHF

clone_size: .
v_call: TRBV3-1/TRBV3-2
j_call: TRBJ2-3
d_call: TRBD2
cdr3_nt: TGTGCCAGCAGCCAACAAGCGGGAGCGGCAGATACGCAGTATTTT
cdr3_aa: CASSQQAGAADTQYF

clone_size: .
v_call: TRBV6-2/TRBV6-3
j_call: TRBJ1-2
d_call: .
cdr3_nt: TGTGCCAGCACCCCCCGACAGACGAATCGTCTTTATGGCTACACCTTC
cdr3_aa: CASTPRQTNRLYGYTF

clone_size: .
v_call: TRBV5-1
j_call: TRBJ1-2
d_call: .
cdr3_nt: TGCGCCAGCAGCTTGACCGGTCCCTATGGCTACACCTTC
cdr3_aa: CASSLTGPYGYTF

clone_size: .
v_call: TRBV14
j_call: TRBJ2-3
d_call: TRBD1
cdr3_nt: TGTGCCAGCAGCCGCGGGGACAGGGGGTTTATTGATACGCAGTATTTT
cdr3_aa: CASSRGDRGFIDTQYF

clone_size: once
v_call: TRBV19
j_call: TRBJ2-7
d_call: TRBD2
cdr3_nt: TGTGCCAGTAGTAGCGGGGGAGGCGCCTACGAGCAGTACTTC
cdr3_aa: CASSSGGGAYEQYF

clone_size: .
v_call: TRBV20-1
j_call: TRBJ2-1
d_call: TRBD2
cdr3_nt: TGCAGTGCCAGTCAAGCGGGGGGGCGAGCCTACAATGAGCAGTTCTTC
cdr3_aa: CSASQAGGRAYNEQFF

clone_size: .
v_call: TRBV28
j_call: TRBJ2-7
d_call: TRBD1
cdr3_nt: TGTGCTCTCGGCAGTCGGGACAGGGTGCGGGAGCAGTACTTC
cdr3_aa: CALGSRDRVREQYF

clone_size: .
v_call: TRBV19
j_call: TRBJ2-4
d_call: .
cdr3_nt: TGTGCCAGTGCCACTGGCATTCAGTACTTC
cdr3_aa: CASATGIQYF

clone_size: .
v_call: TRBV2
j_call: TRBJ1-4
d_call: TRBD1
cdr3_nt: TGTGCCAGCAGGATTCAGGGGGGACTTAATGAAAAACTGTTTTTT
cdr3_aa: CASRIQGGLNEKLFF

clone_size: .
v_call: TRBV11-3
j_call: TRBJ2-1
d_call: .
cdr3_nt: TGTGCCAGCAGCCATTCGCCGCGGAAGGACAATGAGCAGTTCTTC
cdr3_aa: CASSHSPRKDNEQFF

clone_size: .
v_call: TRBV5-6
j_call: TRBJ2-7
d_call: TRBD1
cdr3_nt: TGTGCCAGCACTTCAACAGGGGGCGCGTCCTACGAGCAGTACTTC
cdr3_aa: CASTSTGGASYEQYF

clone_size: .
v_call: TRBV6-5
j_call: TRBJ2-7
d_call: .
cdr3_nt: TGTGCCAGCAGCTCCTATTACGAGCAGTACTTC
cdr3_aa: CASSSYYEQYF

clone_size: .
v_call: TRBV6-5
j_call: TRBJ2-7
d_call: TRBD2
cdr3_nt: TGTGCCAGCAGTTCGACTAGCGGGGGATACGAGCAGTACTTC
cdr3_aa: CASSSTSGGYEQYF

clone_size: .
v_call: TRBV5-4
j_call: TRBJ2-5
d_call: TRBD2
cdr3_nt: TGTGCCAGCAGCTTGGCCTCAGGGACTACAGACGAGACCCAGTACTTC
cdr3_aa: CASSLASGTTDETQYF

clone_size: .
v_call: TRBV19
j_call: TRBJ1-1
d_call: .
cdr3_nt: TGTGCCAGTAGTGAGGGTCCTATGAACACTGAAGCTTTCTTT
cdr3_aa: CASSEGPMNTEAFF

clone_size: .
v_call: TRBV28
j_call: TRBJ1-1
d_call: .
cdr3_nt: TGTGCCAGCAGGCCCGGCACAGCTAACACTGAAGCTTTCTTT
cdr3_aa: CASRPGTANTEAFF

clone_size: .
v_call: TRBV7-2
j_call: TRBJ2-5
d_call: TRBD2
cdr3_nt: TGTGCCAGCAGCTCAAGGGGTCGGGGGGGATTCCAAGAGACCCAGTACTTC
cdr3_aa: CASSSRGRGGFQETQYF

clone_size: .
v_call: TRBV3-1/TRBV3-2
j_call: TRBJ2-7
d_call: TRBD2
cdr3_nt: TGTGCCAGTTCTCTAGCGGCGGGGAGCTCCTACGAGCAGTACTTC
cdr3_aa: CASSLAAGSSYEQYF

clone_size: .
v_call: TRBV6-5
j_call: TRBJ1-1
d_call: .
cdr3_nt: TGTGCCAGCAGGGCGACAACGCCCTCCACTGAAGCTTTCTTT
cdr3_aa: CASRATTPSTEAFF